A single sample is the source of the 17 T cell receptor beta chains below, sequenced in a study of CD8 T cells in ankylosing spondylitis. Study observations and caveats: Seven to nine highly homologous variants formed a TCR beta motif that appeared characteristic of ankylosing spondylitis blood.

TCRdb reprocessed the 5' RACE reads with MiXCR, giving one entry per CDR3 protein. The sample has fewer than 250,000 distinct CDR3 sequences, approximately 16% seen once; the top ten hold approximately 42%. Their specific antigens are unknown. Sequences were obtained from blood, either unsorted or a sorted T cell fraction (not recorded which). Source of these receptors: a male donor with ankylosing spondylitis.

This clonotype was seen only a few times. The V call is TRBV27, the J call TRBJ2-3; 8 nucleotides match TRBD2. V dropped 7 bases and J dropped 4; count of bases not matched to a gene: 7. The V gene's germline CDR1 is MNHEY and CDR2 SMNVEV (reference sequence). The CDR3 has 14 residues. Here the CDR3 DNA reads TGTGCCAGCAAATACCGGGGGGGAGCAGATACGCAGTATTTT. Amino acids: CASKYRGGADTQYF.

This clonotype was seen more than once but under ten times. The chain uses TRBV5-3 and TRBJ2-3; D may correspond to TRBD1 or TRBD2 (5 bases each). TRBV5-3 is labeled an ORF, and its function is uncertain. The CDR3 runs 16 residues. V was clipped by 1 base and J by 1 base, with 13 bases between them. The chain's CDR3 is CARSLPGAAGTDTQYF. CDR3 bases: TGTGCCAGAAGCTTGCCCGGGGCAGCGGGCACAGATACGCAGTATTTT.

The rearrangement links TRBV5-1 to TRBJ2-7; 10 bases are a match to TRBD1. Germline trimming cut 1 base from V and 5 bases from J; bases unmatched to any gene: 6. The CDR3 has 15 residues. Germline V gene lookup returns CDR1 SGHRS and CDR2 YFSETQ. This CDR3 is CASSLSGTGVHEQYF. CDR3 nucleotides: TGCGCCAGCAGCTTGTCCGGGACAGGGGTCCACGAGCAGTACTTC.

The chain uses TRBV29-1 and TRBJ2-5; D is ambiguous. V lost 0 bases and J lost 5, with 7 bases in between. This CDR3 has 12 amino acids. Germline V lookup: CDR1 SQVTM, CDR2 ANQGSEA. The CDR3 region is CSVEDPWETQYF. CDR3 sequence (DNA): TGCAGCGTTGAAGATCCGTGGGAGACCCAGTACTTC.

The chain joins TRBV5-4 to TRBJ2-1; D gene unclear. CDR3 length equals 13 residues. The germline V gene has CDR1 SGHNT and CDR2 YYREEE (reference sequence). The V and J ends lost 6 bases and 6 bases respectively, with 13 bases between them. The CDR3 loop is CASTPPSSNEQFF. CDR3 DNA sequence: TGTGCCAGCACCCCCCCTTCAAGCAATGAGCAGTTCTTC. The full variable domain, rest sourced from reference TRBV5-4 and TRBJ2-1, is ETGVTQSPTHLIKTRGQQVTLRCSSQSGHNTVSWYQQALGQGPQFIFQYYREEENGRGNFPPRFSGLQFPNYSSELNVNALELDDSALYLCASTPPSSNEQFFGPGTRLTVL.

The rearrangement joins TRBV10-3 to TRBJ2-1; D unresolved. This CDR3 has 14 amino acids. In germline, CDR1 is ENHRY, CDR2 SYGVKD. The germline V and J ends were trimmed by 5 bases and 5 bases, with 13 bases remaining between them. CDR3 residues: CAISLDLNDNEQFF. DNA of the CDR3: TGTGCCATCAGTTTGGACCTTAATGACAATGAGCAGTTCTTC.

CDR3 region: CASSYVGQGPLAIYEQYF. CDR3 bases: TGTGCCAGCAGTTATGTGGGACAGGGACCTCTCGCTATCTACGAGCAGTACTTC. The rearrangement links TRBV6-5 to TRBJ2-7, with 9 bases identical to TRBD1. V shed 3 bases and J 3 bases; nucleotides not matched to a gene: 15. Germline V CDR1 and CDR2: MNHEY, SVGAGI. The CDR3 sequence is 18 residues long.

The chain has TRBV28 and TRBJ2-2, with D uncertain. Germline CDR1 MDHEN, CDR2 SYDVKM. V dropped 2 bases and J dropped 0 bases, with 4 bases sitting between them. The CDR3 has 14 residues. DNA for the CDR3: TGTGCCAGCAGTTTAGGCTCGAACACCGGGGAGCTGTTTTTT. This encodes CASSLGSNTGELFF.

In this sample, this clonotype turned up many times. The chain links TRBV5-1 to TRBJ2-1; 8 bases fit TRBD2. CDR3 length: 15 residues. The V and J ends lost 0 bases and 3 bases, in that order; junction bases with no gene match: 2. Germline assignment: CDR1 SGHRS and CDR2 YFSETQ. The CDR3 spells CASSLGLANYNEQFF. The CDR3 nucleotides are TGCGCCAGCAGCTTGGGACTAGCGAACTACAATGAGCAGTTCTTC.

This clonotype was seen more than once but under ten times. V gene TRBV7-8 combines with J gene TRBJ1-3; D possibly corresponds to TRBD1 (5 bases). Trimming removed 6 bases from V and 3 bases from J, with 18 bases in between. The CDR3 covers 16 residues. The germline gives CDR1 SGHVS, CDR2 FQNEAQ. Written as DNA, the CDR3 is TGTGCCAGCAGTCTAGCGGTGGGCAGGGTTGGAAACACCATATATTTT. It encodes CASSLAVGRVGNTIYF.

There are a few counts of this clonotype. The rearrangement uses TRBV7-8 and TRBJ2-1, with D maybe TRBD1 (6 bases). Trimming took 6 bases from V and 4 from J, leaving 19 bases between them. CDR3 length: 16 residues. The germline CDR1 and CDR2 sequences are SGHVS and FQNEAQ. The CDR3 here is CASRVGQEGPYNEQFF. CDR3 DNA: TGTGCCAGCAGGGTGGGACAAGAAGGGCCTTACAATGAGCAGTTCTTC.

With respect to this clonotype: A single base separates this from a much larger clone, so it may be a read error. The V gene is TRBV12-3 or TRBV12-4, the J gene TRBJ2-1, with D maybe TRBD1 (6 bases). The CDR3 sequence is 17 residues long. The CDR3 reads CTSSSGLGAFSYNEQFF. CDR3 bases: TGTACCAGCAGCTCGGGTTTGGGGGCCTTCTCCTACAATGAGCAGTTCTTC.

The chain has TRBV10-3 and TRBJ1-2; D is possibly TRBD1 (5 bases). V was pared by 0 bases and J by 8 bases, with 13 bases between. This CDR3 contains 14 residues. CDR1 is ENHRY and CDR2 is SYGVKD in the germline V gene. CDR3 nucleotide sequence: TGTGCCATCAGTGAGTCTGGGGGGAGCAACGGCTACACCTTC. Translated: CAISESGGSNGYTF.

In its sample, this clonotype was seen a few times. The chain employs TRBV28 and TRBJ1-1; D gene uncertain. V gave up 4 bases and J gave up 3 bases, with 15 bases separating them. CDR1 MDHEN and CDR2 SYDVKM come from the germline V gene. The CDR3 sequence is 15 residues long. The CDR3 sequence: CASSSYTGSDTEAFF. Here the CDR3 DNA reads TGTGCCAGCAGTTCCTACACCGGGTCAGACACTGAAGCTTTCTTT.

V usage is TRBV7-2 and J usage is TRBJ2-7, with D unresolved. The CDR3 loop spans 14 amino acids. The V end was cut by 5 bases, the J end by 3 bases, with 14 bases between. Germline CDR1 and CDR2: SGHTA and FQGNSA. CDR3 DNA sequence: TGTGCCAGCAGCCGTGAAGGCAGACTCTACGAGCAGTACTTC. Residues: CASSREGRLYEQYF.

This clonotype has a handful of counts. The chain couples TRBV6-1 to TRBJ1-4, with 10 positions matching TRBD1. CDR3 length: 14 residues. The germline CDR1 and CDR2 sequences are MNHNS and SASEGT. Trimming removed 3 bases from V and 8 bases from J; junction bases left unmatched: 3. The CDR3 reads CASSDDRGQEKLFF. Here the CDR3 DNA reads TGTGCCAGCAGTGACGACAGGGGGCAAGAAAAACTGTTTTTT.

The rearrangement links TRBV7-9 to TRBJ2-1; D may be TRBD2 (5 bases). In germline, CDR1 is SEHNR, CDR2 FQNEAQ (reference sequence). The CDR3 sequence is 16 residues long. The V end lost 1 base, the J end lost 0 bases, and 10 bases lay between the germline ends. CDR3: CASSLGLASSYNEQFF. The CDR3 coding sequence is TGTGCCAGCAGCTTAGGGTTAGCGAGCTCCTACAATGAGCAGTTCTTC.